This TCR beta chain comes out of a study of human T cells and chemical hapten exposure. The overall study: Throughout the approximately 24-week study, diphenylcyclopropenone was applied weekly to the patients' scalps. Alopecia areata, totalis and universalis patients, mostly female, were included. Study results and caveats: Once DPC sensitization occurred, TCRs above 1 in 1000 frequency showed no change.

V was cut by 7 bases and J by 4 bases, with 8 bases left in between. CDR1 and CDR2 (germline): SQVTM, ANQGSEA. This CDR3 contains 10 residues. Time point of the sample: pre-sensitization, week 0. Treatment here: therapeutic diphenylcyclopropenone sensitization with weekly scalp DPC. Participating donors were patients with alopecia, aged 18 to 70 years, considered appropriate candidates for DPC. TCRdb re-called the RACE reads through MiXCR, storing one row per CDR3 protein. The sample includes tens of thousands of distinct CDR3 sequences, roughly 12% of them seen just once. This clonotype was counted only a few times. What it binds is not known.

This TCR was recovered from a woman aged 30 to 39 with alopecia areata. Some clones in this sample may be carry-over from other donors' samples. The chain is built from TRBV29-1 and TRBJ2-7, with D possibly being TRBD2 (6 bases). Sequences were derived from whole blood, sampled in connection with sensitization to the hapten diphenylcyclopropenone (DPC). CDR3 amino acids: CSGGDYEQYF. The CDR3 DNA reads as TGCAGCGGGGGGGATTACGAGCAGTACTTC.